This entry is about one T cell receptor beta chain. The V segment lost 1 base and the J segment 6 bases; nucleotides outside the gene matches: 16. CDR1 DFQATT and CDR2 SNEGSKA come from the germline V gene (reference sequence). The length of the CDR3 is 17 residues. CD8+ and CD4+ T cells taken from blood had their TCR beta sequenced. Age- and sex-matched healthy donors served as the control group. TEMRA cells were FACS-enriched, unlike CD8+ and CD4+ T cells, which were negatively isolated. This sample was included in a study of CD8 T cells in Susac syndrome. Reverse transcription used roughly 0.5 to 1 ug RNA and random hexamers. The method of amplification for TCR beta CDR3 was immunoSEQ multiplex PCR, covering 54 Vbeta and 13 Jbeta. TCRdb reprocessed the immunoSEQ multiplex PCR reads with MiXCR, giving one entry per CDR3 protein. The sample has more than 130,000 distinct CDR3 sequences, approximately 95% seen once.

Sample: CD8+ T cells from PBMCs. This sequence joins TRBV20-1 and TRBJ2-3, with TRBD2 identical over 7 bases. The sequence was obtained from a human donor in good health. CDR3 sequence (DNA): TGCAGTGCTAGAGTAGGGTTCGGGAGGCGGGAGCCGGATACGCAGTATTTT. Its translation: CSARVGFGRREPDTQYF.